The sequence of this T cell receptor beta chain was determined in a study of response to subunit inactivated influenza vaccine. Overall study findings and caveats: Authors suggested seasonal influenza vaccinations each recruit few new T cells.

TCRdb passed the RT-PCR reads through MiXCR, listing each CDR3 protein once. The table shows more than 150,000 distinct CDR3 sequences, with about 9% occurring only once. V lost 5 bases, J lost 0 bases, and 5 bases stayed unmatched. This CDR3 comprises 18 residues. Germline V CDR1 and CDR2: MDHEN, SYDVKM. This clonotype has at least ten counts. The antigen is not known. The chain employs TRBV28 and TRBJ2-4; TRBD2 aligns across 15 bases. Sequencing was performed on non-naive T cells sorted from PBMCs, taken on the day of vaccination. This TCR was recovered from a man in his fifties who received an inactivated influenza vaccine. This CDR3 is CASSRTSGGGLAKNIQYF. CDR3 DNA: TGTGCCAGCAGTCGGACTAGCGGGGGGGGACTAGCCAAAAACATTCAGTACTTC. The full variable domain, rest sourced from reference TRBV28 and TRBJ2-4, is DVKVTQSSRYLVKRTGEKVFLECVQDMDHENMFWYRQDPGLGLRLIYFSYDVKMKEKGDIPEGYSVSREKKERFSLILESASTNQTSMYLCASSRTSGGGLAKNIQYFGAGTRLSVL.